The rows below give T cell receptor beta chains drawn from one sample of a study of monozygotic twins with inflammatory bowel disease. TCRdb re-analyzed the 5' RACE reads; it lists each CDR3 protein once, without DNA. The sample includes about 380,000 distinct CDR3 sequences. Sequenced: blood. These receptors came from a human donor with ulcerative colitis or Crohn's disease, or a healthy co-twin of an affected twin (not recorded which). CDR3s include the opening cysteine and the closing phenylalanine or tryptophan.

v_call	j_call	cdr3_aa
TRBV10-3	TRBJ2-3	CAISDTAPSADTQYF
TRBV6-1	TRBJ1-3	CASLGWSSGNTIYF
TRBV5-1	TRBJ2-1	CASSLGLAVGEQFF
TRBV27	TRBJ1-2	CASSSRGLNYGYTF
TRBV7-9	TRBJ1-1	CASSLGELFTSEAFF
TRBV29-1	TRBJ2-2	CSVGRAGPGTGELFF
TRBV4-2	TRBJ1-6	CASSEFEGEAPLHF
TRBV5-1	TRBJ2-7	CASSFITQGLIYEQYF
TRBV5-1	TRBJ2-3	CASSLGLAADTQYF
TRBV28	TRBJ2-1	CASSFTYGTGYNEQFF
TRBV6-4	TRBJ2-1	CASSWTSGGPYNEQFF
TRBV20-1	TRBJ1-1	CSARAPGRAYTEAFF
TRBV5-1	TRBJ2-1	CASSPFASTSSEQFF
TRBV7-9	TRBJ1-4	CASSRGQTNEKLFF
TRBV6-5	TRBJ2-5	CASSYSDRAETQYF
TRBV28	TRBJ2-7	CASSLGVISYEQYF
TRBV11-2	TRBJ2-4	CASSLESDLTTAKNIQYF
TRBV11-2	TRBJ2-2	CASSLRAGTGSNTGELFF
TRBV7-9	TRBJ2-3	CASSENRGRERTQYF
TRBV4-3	TRBJ1-5	CASSQDLMPAYQPQHF
TRBV27	TRBJ1-5	CASRQPGQPQHF
TRBV13	TRBJ2-3	CASSPNAYTGTSPVDTQYF
TRBV5-1	TRBJ2-5	CASSLGGSSQETQYF
TRBV5-1	TRBJ1-4	CASSLVSGGVNVKLFF
TRBV27	TRBJ2-7	CASRPTGTGAYEQYF
TRBV2	TRBJ2-7	CASTDGDRDVYEQYF
TRBV30	TRBJ2-1	CAWRRGLAAYEQFF
TRBV5-1	TRBJ1-2	CASSLDIYGYTF
TRBV6-5	TRBJ2-5	CASSYSAGGETQYF
TRBV5-1	TRBJ2-2	CASSLRQGPGELFF
TRBV24-1	TRBJ1-4	CATSDSLSGEKLFF
TRBV20-1	TRBJ2-7	CSASSSSAVREQYF
TRBV7-8	TRBJ2-7	CASSLALGRVYEQYF
TRBV29-1	TRBJ1-5	CSVRQGEDQPQHF
TRBV7-9	TRBJ2-3	CASSLLAGDLDTQYF
TRBV5-1	TRBJ2-2	CASSFDKINTGELFF
TRBV7-9	TRBJ2-7	CASSFYRDRAYEQYF